A single count supports the clone carrying this T cell receptor (beta chain). Its cognate antigen is unknown. These data are taken from a study of shared clonotypes between healthy human individuals. Findings and limits, study-wide: Estimated richness values were generally larger in naive subsets than in memory subsets. Sharing across four donors was highest in naive CD4 (about 5%) and lowest in memory CD8 (around 0.4%).

TCRdb keeps only in-frame clones here, not all; method: immunoSEQ multiplex PCR. The data contain approximately 1.9 million clones, 93% of them singletons. Only CD45RO-negative cells positively selected for CCR7 counted as naive CD8 cells, so terminally differentiated effector memory CD45RA+ cells were excluded. The study drew all its donors from Caucasian adults living in Nashville, Tennessee. The CDR3 loop spans 15 amino acids. CDR1 is MNHEY and CDR2 is SMNVEV in the germline V gene (reference sequence). Trimming removed 6 bases from V and 3 bases from J; junction bases left unmatched: 7. Sequenced sample: naive CD8+ T cells from PBMCs. The sequence came from a man aged 18 to 29 in good health. Some clones in this sample may be carry-over from other donors' samples. This rearrangement joins TRBV27 to TRBJ1-2, with 10 bases aligning to TRBD1. In nucleotides, the CDR3 is TGTGCCAGCAGGGGAACTGGGACAGGGGACTATGGCTACACCTTC. Its translation is CASRGTGTGDYGYTF.